This T cell receptor beta chain was identified in a study of early T cells in non-severe SARS-CoV-2 infection. Points from the study as a whole: VDJdb matching skewed toward anti-spike CD8 responses, missing private and CD4 specificities.

This CDR3 has 13 amino acids. Germline loops: CDR1 WNHNN, CDR2 SYGVQD (reference sequence). V was clipped by 2 bases and J by 5 bases, with 6 bases between them. TCRdb analysed the 5' RACE reads with MiXCR anew, one entry per CDR3 protein. The sample records tens of thousands of distinct CDR3 sequences, 5.5% to 7% being singletons. This clonotype was counted a few times. Its specificity is not known. The chain joins TRBV10-1 to TRBJ2-2, with D uncertain. This TCR was sampled from an adult who was a healthcare worker with PCR-confirmed SARS-CoV-2 infection or an uninfected control (not recorded which). Sequencing used whole blood, obtained at baseline. Here the CDR3 reads CASSEIPTGELFF. The CDR3, as DNA: TGCGCCAGCAGTGAGATACCAACCGGGGAGCTGTTTTTT.